Shown below are 23 T cell receptor beta chains from a single sample sequenced in a study of vaccination effects on CD4 cells after COVID-19. These receptors lack a known antigen. Culture lasted 10 days before CD4+ T cell isolation. Using immunoSEQ multiplex PCR, the repertoire was profiled, and TCRdb retains in-frame clones only, with some absent. The sample has 70,000 or so clones, approximately 80% seen once. Source: CD4+ T cells from PBMCs cultured without peptide, taken before COVID-19 vaccination. These receptors were obtained from a human donor who received a COVID-19 vaccine.

Only a few counts were recorded for this clone. This chain connects TRBV2 to TRBJ2-5; tentatively, D is TRBD2 (7 bases). CDR1 is SNHLY and CDR2 is FYNNEI in the germline V gene. The V end was cut by 8 bases, the J end by 4 bases, with 20 bases between. The CDR3 has 15 amino acids. The CDR3 nucleotides are TGTGCCAGCCCAGCTGACGGGGGGCCGGGAGAGACCCAGTACTTC. Amino acid sequence: CASPADGGPGETQYF.

The J gene is TRBJ1-5, the V gene TRBV3-1 (or the pseudogene TRBV3-2); TRBD1 might be the D (6 bases). The CDR3 extends over 13 amino acids. The V end was cut by 3 bases, the J end by 11 bases, with 14 bases between. Germline CDR1 reads LGHDT; CDR2 reads YNNKEL (reference sequence). The CDR3: CASSQGARAAQHF. The CDR3, as DNA: TGTGCCAGCAGCCAGGGGGCCCGCGCGGCCCAGCATTTT.

The rearrangement links TRBV29-1 to TRBJ1-2; D not resolved. The V end lost 6 bases, the J end lost 3 bases, and 11 bases lay between the germline ends. The germline V gene has CDR1 SQVTM and CDR2 ANQGSEA. The CDR3 loop spans 12 amino acids. CDR3 bases: TGCAGCGTCGTAGATCAAGACTATGGCTACACCTTC. Protein: CSVVDQDYGYTF. Filled out from reference TRBV29-1 and TRBJ1-2, the complete variable domain reads SAVISQKPSRDICQRGTSLTIQCQVDSQVTMMFWYRQQPGQSLTLIATANQGSEATYESGFVIDKFPISRPNLTFSTLTVSNMSPEDSSIYLCSVVDQDYGYTFGSGTRLTVV.

With respect to this clone: The sample carries other DNA sequences with the same CDR3. The chain uses TRBV24-1 and TRBJ2-5; possibly TRBD2 for D (6 bases). Trimming stripped 4 bases from V and 5 bases from J, with 16 bases between. This CDR3 spans 15 amino acids. CDR1 is KGHDR and CDR2 is SFDVKD in the germline V gene. CDR3 nucleotides: TGTGCCACCAGTGACCCGAGGACGGCGGGGGAGACCCAGTACTTC. Its translation is CATSDPRTAGETQYF.

The rearrangement links TRBV2 to TRBJ2-5; possible D gene TRBD1, 6 bases. Germline CDR1 SNHLY, CDR2 FYNNEI. V was cut by 8 bases and J by 4 bases, with 14 bases left in between. This CDR3 is 13 amino acids long. The CDR3 protein is CASPGQGRETQYF. The CDR3 DNA sequence: TGTGCCAGCCCGGGCCAGGGGAGAGAGACCCAGTACTTC.

The V and J genes are TRBV2 and TRBJ1-1, with D unclear. The CDR3 runs to 14 residues. Germline lookup yields CDR1 SNHLY and CDR2 FYNNEI. The V end was cut by 6 bases, the J end by 3 bases, with 14 bases between. CDR3 bases: TGTGCCAGCAGACACCCACTTCGGGACACTGAAGCTTTCTTT. Protein sequence: CASRHPLRDTEAFF.

V and J are TRBV3-1 (or the pseudogene TRBV3-2) and TRBJ2-5; D is unclear. The CDR3 is 14 residues long. Trimming cost V 3 bases and J 5 bases, with 13 bases left between them. Germline V gene lookup returns CDR1 LGHDT and CDR2 YNNKEL (reference sequence). CDR3 in DNA: TGTGCCAGCAGCCACCTCAGTGGCACGGAGACCCAGTACTTC. It specifies CASSHLSGTETQYF.

The CDR3 here is CASSLAGAYAKNIQYF. DNA for the CDR3: TGCGCCAGCAGCTTGGCCGGAGCCTATGCCAAAAACATTCAGTACTTC. The V and J genes are TRBV5-1 and TRBJ2-4; D remains unclear. This CDR3 spans 16 amino acids. Trimming removed 0 bases at V and 1 base at J, with 11 bases between. Germline CDR1 and CDR2: SGHRS and YFSETQ. The full variable domain, with the rest looked up from reference TRBV5-1 and TRBJ2-4, is KAGVTQTPRYLIKTRGQQVTLSCSPISGHRSVSWYQQTPGQGLQFLFEYFSETQRNKGNFPGRFSGRQFSNSRSEMNVSTLELGDSALYLCASSLAGAYAKNIQYFGAGTRLSVL.

The chain links TRBV4-3 to TRBJ2-5; tentative D call: TRBD1 (6 bases). Per the germline V gene, CDR1 is LGHNA and CDR2 is YSLEER. V gave up 2 bases and J gave up 1 base, with 11 bases separating them. This CDR3 has 15 residues. CDR3 DNA sequence: TGCGCCAGCAGCCAACAAACAGGGACCCAAGAGACCCAGTACTTC. Its translation: CASSQQTGTQETQYF.

The chain is built from TRBV7-8 and TRBJ1-5; D is unresolved. CDR1 SGHVS and CDR2 FQNEAQ come from the germline V gene. V lost 3 bases and J 1 base, leaving 7 bases between the germline ends. The CDR3 runs 14 residues. The CDR3 sequence: CASSFRVSNQPQHF. The CDR3 DNA reads as TGTGCCAGCAGCTTTCGAGTGAGCAATCAGCCCCAGCATTTT.

The sample holds one count of this clone. This chain links TRBV6-2 or TRBV6-3 with TRBJ2-6; D gene uncertain. From germline, CDR1 is MNHEY and CDR2 SVGEGT. V shed 6 bases and J shed 1 base, with 13 bases lying between them. The CDR3 length is 16 residues. This CDR3 reads CASRPALQSGANVLTF. The CDR3 nucleotides are TGTGCCAGCAGGCCTGCCCTTCAATCTGGGGCCAACGTCCTGACTTTC.

DNA of the CDR3: TGTGCCACCAGTGAGGACCGAACCTTCGGGAGCACAGATACGCAGTATTTT. Translation gives CATSEDRTFGSTDTQYF. The chain uses TRBV24-1 and TRBJ2-3; no definite D call. Germline CDR1 and CDR2: KGHDR and SFDVKD. CDR3 length: 17 amino acids. V was cut by 4 bases and J by 0 bases, with 16 bases left in between.

The CDR3 region has the DNA TGTGCCAGCAGTTTAAAGGGAACTACGCAGTATTTT. It encodes CASSLKGTTQYF. V and J are TRBV12-3 or TRBV12-4 and TRBJ2-3; D gene uncertain. The CDR3 consists of 12 residues. The V end lost 2 bases, the J end lost 8 bases, and 8 bases lay between the germline ends.

The gene calls are TRBV4-1 and TRBJ1-1; 7 bases agree with TRBD1. The CDR3 totals 16 residues. V gave up 7 bases and J gave up 3 bases; unmatched junction bases: 14. Germline V gene lookup returns CDR1 MGHRA and CDR2 YSYEKL. Here the CDR3 reads CASKRRDSGADTEAFF. DNA for the CDR3: TGCGCCAGCAAACGAAGGGACAGCGGGGCTGACACTGAAGCTTTCTTT.

The rearrangement links TRBV7-2 to TRBJ2-4; TRBD1 or TRBD2 may be the D gene (7 bases each). The CDR3 covers 17 residues. V gave up 6 bases and J gave up 0 bases, with 18 bases separating them. Germline V CDR1 and CDR2: SGHTA, FQGNSA. In DNA form, the CDR3 reads TGTGCCAGCAGTAACATCCAGGGGGGGGTAGCCAAAAACATTCAGTACTTC. This gives the protein CASSNIQGGVAKNIQYF.

The chain recombines TRBV7-2 with TRBJ1-6; unclear D gene. The germline gives CDR1 SGHTA, CDR2 FQGNSA. This CDR3 spans 11 amino acids. The germline V and J ends were trimmed by 3 bases and 8 bases, with 2 bases remaining between them. The DNA of the CDR3 is TGTGCCAGCAGCTTCGATTCACCCCTCCACTTT. Protein product: CASSFDSPLHF. The full variable domain, completed using reference TRBV7-2 and TRBJ1-6, is GAGVSQSPSNKVTEKGKDVELRCDPISGHTALYWYRQSLGQGLEFLIYFQGNSAPDKSGLPSDRFSAERTGGSVSTLTIQRTQQEDSAVYLCASSFDSPLHFGNGTRLTVT.

The V call is TRBV24-1, the J call TRBJ2-5; 8 nucleotides match TRBD1. This CDR3 is built from 15 residues. Germline V gene data show CDR1 as KGHDR and CDR2 as SFDVKD. V shed 4 bases and J 5 bases; nucleotides not matched to a gene: 8. CDR3 bases: TGTGCCACCAGTGAATCGGGACAGGTCGGGGAGACCCAGTACTTC. Translation: CATSESGQVGETQYF.

This clone occurred once. This chain uses TRBV27 with TRBJ2-2, with TRBD2 identical over 14 bases. Germline values: CDR1 MNHEY, CDR2 SMNVEV (reference sequence). V shed 3 bases, J shed 7 bases, and the junction held 10 bases outside the gene matches. The CDR3 consists of 18 residues. CDR3 coding DNA: TGTGCCAGCAGTTTTAGGACTAGCGGGGGGTCACTGGGCGGGGAGCTGTTTTTT. It specifies CASSFRTSGGSLGGELFF.

CDR3 amino acids: CASSQGAGGYGYTF. The CDR3 DNA reads TGTGCCAGCAGCCAAGGGGCGGGGGGATACGGCTACACCTTC. The J gene is TRBJ1-2, the V gene TRBV3-1 (or the pseudogene TRBV3-2); possible D gene TRBD1, 5 bases. The CDR3 runs to 14 residues. The germline V gene has CDR1 LGHDT and CDR2 YNNKEL (reference sequence). Trimming pared 1 base from V and 8 bases from J, leaving 14 bases between.

The rearrangement joins TRBV29-1 to TRBJ1-5; D is unresolved. Trimming left V 7 bases short and J 2 bases short, with 15 bases between. The CDR3 covers 14 residues. CDR1 and CDR2 from the germline V gene are SQVTM and ANQGSEA. CDR3: CSAMVGLGNQPQHF. The CDR3 nucleotides read TGCAGCGCTATGGTCGGGCTGGGCAATCAGCCCCAGCATTTT.

This chain connects TRBV7-9 to TRBJ1-2, with TRBD1 matching 9 bases. V shed 3 bases and J 2 bases; nucleotides not matched to a gene: 7. The germline V gene has CDR1 SEHNR and CDR2 FQNEAQ (reference sequence). The CDR3 has 16 residues. CDR3 in DNA: TGTGCCAGCAGCTTGACAGGGGGGCGCCCAAACTATGGCTACACCTTC. Protein: CASSLTGGRPNYGYTF.

The V and J genes are TRBV6-5 and TRBJ2-5; D gene uncertain. V was clipped by 0 bases and J by 4 bases, with 6 bases between them. The CDR3 runs to 13 residues. Germline V gene sequence: CDR1 MNHEY, CDR2 SVGAGI. The CDR3 DNA is TGTGCCAGCAGTTACTCGGGTCTAGAGACCCAGTACTTC. This translates into CASSYSGLETQYF.

J is TRBJ1-1 and V is TRBV6-5, with 11 bases lining up with TRBD1. CDR3 length: 13 residues. With V trimmed by 10 bases and J by 5 bases, 6 bases remained unmatched. CDR1 MNHEY and CDR2 SVGAGI come from the germline V gene. The CDR3 spells CATVGQGATEAFF. CDR3 nucleotide sequence: TGTGCCACTGTAGGACAGGGGGCTACTGAAGCTTTCTTT.